This T cell receptor beta chain was found in a study of T cell changes during pregnancy in multiple sclerosis. The method was immunoSEQ multiplex PCR; TCRdb's version includes in-frame clones alone and lacks a portion of them. The data contain about 100,000 clones, around 92% of them singletons. The CDR3 runs to 12 residues. V lost 6 bases and J 1 base, leaving 6 bases between the germline ends. Looked up from germline, CDR1 is MDHEN and CDR2 is SYDVKM. The receptor's source is a female donor with multiple sclerosis, enrolled in a pregnancy study. Here the sequenced sample was peripheral blood, taken after pregnancy. The V and J genes are TRBV28 and TRBJ1-1; unclear D gene. This CDR3 is CASSTQNTEAFF. In DNA form, the CDR3 reads TGTGCCAGCAGCACACAGAACACTGAAGCTTTCTTT.